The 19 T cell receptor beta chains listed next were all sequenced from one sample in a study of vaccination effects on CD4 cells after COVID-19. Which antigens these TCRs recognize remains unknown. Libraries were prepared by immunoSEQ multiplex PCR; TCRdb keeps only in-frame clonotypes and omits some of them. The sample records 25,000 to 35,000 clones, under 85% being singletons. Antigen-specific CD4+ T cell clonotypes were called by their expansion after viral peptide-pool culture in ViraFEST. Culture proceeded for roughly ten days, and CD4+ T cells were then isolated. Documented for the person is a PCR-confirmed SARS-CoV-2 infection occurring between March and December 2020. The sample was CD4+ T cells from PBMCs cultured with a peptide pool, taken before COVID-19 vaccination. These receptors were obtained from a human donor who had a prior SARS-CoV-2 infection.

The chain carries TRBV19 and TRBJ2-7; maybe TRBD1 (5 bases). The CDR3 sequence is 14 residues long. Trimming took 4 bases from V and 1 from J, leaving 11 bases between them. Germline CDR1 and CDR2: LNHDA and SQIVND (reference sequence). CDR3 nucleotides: TGTGCCAGTAGTACGTTCAGGGATTCCTACGAGCAGTACTTC. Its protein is CASSTFRDSYEQYF. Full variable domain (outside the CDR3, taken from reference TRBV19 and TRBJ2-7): DGGITQSPKYLFRKEGQNVTLSCEQNLNHDAMYWYRQDPGQGLRLIYYSQIVNDFQKGDIAEGYSVSREKKESFPLTVTSAQKNPTAFYLCASSTFRDSYEQYFGPGTRLTVT.

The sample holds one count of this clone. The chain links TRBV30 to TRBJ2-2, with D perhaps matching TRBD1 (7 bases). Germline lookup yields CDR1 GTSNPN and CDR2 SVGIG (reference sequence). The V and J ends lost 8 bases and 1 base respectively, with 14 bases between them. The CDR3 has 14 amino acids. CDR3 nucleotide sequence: TGTGCCGGTCAGGGGGACTTGAACACCGGGGAGCTGTTTTTT. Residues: CAGQGDLNTGELFF. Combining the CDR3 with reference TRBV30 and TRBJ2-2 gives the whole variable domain SQTIHQWPATLVQPVGSPLSLECTVEGTSNPNLYWYRQAAGRGLQLLFYSVGIGQISSEVPQNLSASRPQDRQFILSSKKLLLSDSGFYLCAGQGDLNTGELFFGEGSRLTVL.

CDR3 sequence reads: CASSFPGLAEGQYF. The CDR3, as DNA: TGTGCCAGCAGCTTTCCGGGACTAGCGGAAGGGCAGTACTTC. The J gene is TRBJ2-7, the V gene TRBV5-8; 11 bases align to TRBD2. Germline V gene sequence: CDR1 SGHTS, CDR2 YDEGEE. This CDR3 has 14 amino acids. V lost 2 bases and J lost 9; bases outside the gene matches: 7. Filled out from reference TRBV5-8 and TRBJ2-7, the complete variable domain reads EAGVTQSPTHLIKTRGQQATLRCSPISGHTSVYWYQQALGLGLQFLLWYDEGEERNRGNFPPRFSGRQFPNYSSELNVNALELEDSALYLCASSFPGLAEGQYFGPGTRLTVT.

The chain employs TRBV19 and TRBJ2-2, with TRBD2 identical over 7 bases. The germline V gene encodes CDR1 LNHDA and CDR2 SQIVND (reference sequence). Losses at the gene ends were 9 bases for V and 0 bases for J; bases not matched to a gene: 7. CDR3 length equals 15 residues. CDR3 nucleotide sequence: TGTGCCAGCAGGGACTACCATACGAACACCGGGGAGCTGTTTTTT. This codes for CASRDYHTNTGELFF.

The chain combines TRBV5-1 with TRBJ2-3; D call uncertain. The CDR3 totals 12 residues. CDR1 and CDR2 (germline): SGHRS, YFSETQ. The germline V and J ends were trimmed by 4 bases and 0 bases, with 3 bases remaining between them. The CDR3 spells CASSTSTDTQYF. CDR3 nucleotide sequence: TGCGCCAGCAGCACTAGCACAGATACGCAGTATTTT.

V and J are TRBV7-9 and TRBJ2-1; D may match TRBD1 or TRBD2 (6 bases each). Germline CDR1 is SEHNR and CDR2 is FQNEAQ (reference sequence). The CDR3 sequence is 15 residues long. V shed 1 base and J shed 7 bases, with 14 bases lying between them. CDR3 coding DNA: TGTGCCAGCAGCTTAGACGGGGGCCGGGGGAATGAGCAGTTCTTC. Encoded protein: CASSLDGGRGNEQFF.

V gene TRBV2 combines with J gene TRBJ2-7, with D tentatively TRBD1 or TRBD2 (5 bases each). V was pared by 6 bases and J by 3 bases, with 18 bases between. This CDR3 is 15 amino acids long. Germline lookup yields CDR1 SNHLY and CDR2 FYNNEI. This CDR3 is CASRTGPGLFYEQYF. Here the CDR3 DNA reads TGTGCCAGCAGGACGGGGCCAGGGTTATTCTACGAGCAGTACTTC.

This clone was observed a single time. CDR3 DNA sequence: TGTGCCAGCAGCTCGCCCTGGACAGCTAGCACAGATACGCAGTATTTT. The encoded protein is CASSSPWTASTDTQYF. The chain is built from TRBV5-8 and TRBJ2-3; perhaps TRBD1 as D (6 bases). The CDR3 sequence is 16 residues long. V was cut by 3 bases and J by 0 bases, with 14 bases left in between. Germline CDR1 and CDR2: SGHTS and YDEGEE.

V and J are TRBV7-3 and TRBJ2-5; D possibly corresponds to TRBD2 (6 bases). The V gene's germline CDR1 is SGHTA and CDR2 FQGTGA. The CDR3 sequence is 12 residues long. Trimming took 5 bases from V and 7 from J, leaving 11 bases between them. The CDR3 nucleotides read TGTGCCAGCAGCCCTGGGGGAGGGACCCAGTACTTC. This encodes CASSPGGGTQYF.

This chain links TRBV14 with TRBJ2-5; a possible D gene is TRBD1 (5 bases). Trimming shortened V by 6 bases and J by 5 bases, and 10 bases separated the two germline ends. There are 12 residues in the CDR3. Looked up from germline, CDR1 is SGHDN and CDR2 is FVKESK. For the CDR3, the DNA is TGTGCCAGCAGTCTAAACAGGGAGACCCAGTACTTC. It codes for CASSLNRETQYF.

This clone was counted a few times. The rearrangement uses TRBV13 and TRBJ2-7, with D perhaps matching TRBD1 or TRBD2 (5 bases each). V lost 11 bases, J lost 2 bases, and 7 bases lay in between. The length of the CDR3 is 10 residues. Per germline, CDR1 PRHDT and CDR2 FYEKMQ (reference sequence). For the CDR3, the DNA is TGTGCCCCGGGGCCCTACGAGCAGTACTTC. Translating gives CAPGPYEQYF.

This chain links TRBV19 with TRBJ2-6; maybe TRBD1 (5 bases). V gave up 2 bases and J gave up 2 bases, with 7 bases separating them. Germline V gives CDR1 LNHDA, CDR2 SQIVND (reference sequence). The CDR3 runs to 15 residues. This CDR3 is CASSIQGAGANVLTF. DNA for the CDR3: TGTGCCAGTAGTATACAGGGTGCTGGGGCCAACGTCCTGACTTTC.

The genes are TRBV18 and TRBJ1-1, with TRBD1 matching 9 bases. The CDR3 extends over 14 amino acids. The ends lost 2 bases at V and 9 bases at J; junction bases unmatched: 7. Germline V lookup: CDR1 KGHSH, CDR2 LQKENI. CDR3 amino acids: CASSPLNRGPQAFF. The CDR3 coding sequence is TGTGCCAGCTCACCATTGAACAGGGGGCCTCAAGCTTTCTTT.

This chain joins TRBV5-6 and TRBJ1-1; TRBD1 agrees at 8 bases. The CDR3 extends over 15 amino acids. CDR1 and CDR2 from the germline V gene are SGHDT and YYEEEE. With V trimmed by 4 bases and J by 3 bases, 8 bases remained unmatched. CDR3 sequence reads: CASSETGAFDTEAFF. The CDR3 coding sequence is TGTGCCAGCAGCGAGACAGGGGCGTTCGACACTGAAGCTTTCTTT.

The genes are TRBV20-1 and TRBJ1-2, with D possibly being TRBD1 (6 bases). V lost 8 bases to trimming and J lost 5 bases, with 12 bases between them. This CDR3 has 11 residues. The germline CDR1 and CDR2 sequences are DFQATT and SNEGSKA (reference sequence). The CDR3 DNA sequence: TGCAGTTACGGACAGCCTTATGGCTACACCTTC. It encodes CSYGQPYGYTF.

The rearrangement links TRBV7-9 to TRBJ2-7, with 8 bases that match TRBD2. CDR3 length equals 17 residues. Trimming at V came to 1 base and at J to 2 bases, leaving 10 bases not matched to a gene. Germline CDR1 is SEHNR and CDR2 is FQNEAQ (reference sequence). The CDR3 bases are TGTGCCAGCAGCTTAGGCCGGCTAGCGGGCGAAACCTACGAGCAGTACTTC. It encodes CASSLGRLAGETYEQYF. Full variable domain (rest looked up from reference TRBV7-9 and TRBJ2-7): DTGVSQNPRHKITKRGQNVTFRCDPISEHNRLYWYRQTLGQGPEFLTYFQNEAQLEKSRLLSDRFSAERPKGSFSTLEIQRTEQGDSAMYLCASSLGRLAGETYEQYFGPGTRLTVT.

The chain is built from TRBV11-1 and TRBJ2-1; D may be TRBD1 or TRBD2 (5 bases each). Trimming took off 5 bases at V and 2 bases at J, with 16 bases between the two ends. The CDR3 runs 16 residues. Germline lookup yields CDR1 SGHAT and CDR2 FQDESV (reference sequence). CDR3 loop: CASSPFPGRPYNEQFF. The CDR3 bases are TGTGCCAGCAGCCCCTTTCCGGGGCGACCCTACAATGAGCAGTTCTTC.

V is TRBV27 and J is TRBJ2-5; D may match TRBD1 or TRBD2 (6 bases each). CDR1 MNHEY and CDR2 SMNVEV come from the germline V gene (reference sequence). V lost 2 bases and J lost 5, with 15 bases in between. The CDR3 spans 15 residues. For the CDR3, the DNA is TGTGCCAGCAGTTTACTTGATGGGGGGCGGGAGACCCAGTACTTC. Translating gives CASSLLDGGRETQYF.

The CDR3 coding sequence is TGTGCCAGCAGTTACGGGTTCACAGATACGCAGTATTTT. Protein sequence: CASSYGFTDTQYF. The chain couples TRBV6-5 to TRBJ2-3; D gene unclear. CDR1 and CDR2 (germline): MNHEY, SVGAGI. V gave up 2 bases and J gave up 2 bases, with 5 bases separating them. CDR3 size: 13 residues.